A selection of T cell receptor beta chains follows, all from one sample in a study of T-cell reconstitution after alpha-beta-depleted transplantation in children. From the PCR reads, TCRdb called clonotypes with MiXCR, one entry per CDR3 protein. This table holds roughly 180,000 distinct CDR3 sequences, approximately 10% found once. Sequencing used PBMCs, obtained before TCRalphabeta/CD19-depleted stem cell transplant. The receptors shown here come from a boy aged 2 to 9 with acute myeloid leukemia, due to receive a stem cell transplant. CDR3s include the opening cysteine and the closing phenylalanine or tryptophan. A D gene is named only where the DNA matches it firmly. A clone size is listed for some rows: how often the clone was seen (once, few, many), or a class if it is expanded.

few	TRBV29-1	NA	TRBJ2-7	CSVEQGRPYEQYF	TGCAGCGTTGAACAAGGGAGACCCTACGAGCAGTACTTC
many	TRBV29-1	TRBD2	TRBJ2-7	CSVGLAGERGAYEQYF	TGCAGCGTCGGACTAGCGGGAGAGAGGGGAGCCTACGAGCAGTACTTC
many	TRBV7-2	NA	TRBJ1-4	CASSLRQDNEKLFF	TGTGCCAGCAGCCTGAGACAGGATAATGAAAAACTGTTTTTT
NA	TRBV15	TRBD2	TRBJ2-5	CATSRDLAGTQETQYF	TGTGCCACCAGCAGGGATTTAGCGGGCACACAAGAGACCCAGTACTTC
many	TRBV20-1	NA	TRBJ1-1	CSARRVENTEAFF	TGCAGTGCTAGAAGGGTGGAGAACACTGAAGCTTTCTTT
few	TRBV19	NA	TRBJ2-3	CASSTSGGALLYTQYF	TGTGCCAGTAGTACATCAGGGGGGGCGCTTTTATATACGCAGTATTTT
many	TRBV12-3/TRBV12-4	TRBD1	TRBJ1-1	CASRHRGNTEAFF	TGTGCCAGCAGACACAGGGGGAACACTGAAGCTTTCTTT
many	TRBV20-1	NA	TRBJ2-1	CSAGGTSSRDSYNEQFF	TGCAGTGCTGGGGGTACTAGCTCGCGGGACTCCTACAATGAGCAGTTCTTC
NA	TRBV2	TRBD2	TRBJ2-1	CASSDPGSGKEPNEQFF	TGTGCCAGCAGTGATCCTGGTAGCGGGAAGGAACCTAATGAGCAGTTCTTC
many	TRBV19	NA	TRBJ2-3	CASTTRRGADTQYF	TGTGCCAGTACCACGCGGAGAGGTGCAGATACGCAGTATTTT
NA	TRBV2	NA	TRBJ2-3	CASSVERDTQYF	TGTGCCAGCAGTGTAGAGCGGGATACGCAGTATTTT
many	TRBV4-1	TRBD1	TRBJ1-6	CASHRDRANSYNSPLHF	TGCGCCAGCCACCGGGACAGGGCTAACTCCTATAATTCACCCCTCCACTTT
many	TRBV7-9	TRBD2	TRBJ2-5	CASSSSGGAEPAETQYF	TGTGCCAGCAGCAGCAGCGGGGGGGCGGAGCCCGCAGAGACCCAGTACTTC
many	TRBV20-1	NA	TRBJ2-3	CSAQRGPTDTQYF	TGCAGTGCCCAGAGGGGTCCCACAGATACGCAGTATTTT
many	TRBV12-3/TRBV12-4	NA	TRBJ1-5	CASSLFGDQPQHF	TGTGCCAGCAGTTTATTCGGAGACCAGCCCCAGCATTTT
few	TRBV18	NA	TRBJ1-2	CASSPRAADNYGYTF	TGTGCCAGCTCACCACGGGCAGCAGACAACTATGGCTACACCTTC
many	TRBV20-1	TRBD2	TRBJ2-1	CSAREDSGGYNEQFF	TGCAGTGCTAGAGAGGATAGCGGGGGCTACAATGAGCAGTTCTTC
many	TRBV4-1	NA	TRBJ2-3	CASSLTGASTDTQYF	TGCGCCAGCAGCCTCACTGGGGCTAGCACAGATACGCAGTATTTT
many	TRBV6-5	TRBD2	TRBJ2-1	CASSSQRGAYNEQFF	TGTGCCAGCAGTTCCCAGCGGGGGGCCTACAATGAGCAGTTCTTC
few	TRBV29-1	TRBD2	TRBJ2-5	CSVIAGAETQYF	TGCAGCGTGATAGCGGGAGCAGAGACCCAGTACTTC
many	TRBV5-6	NA	TRBJ1-5	CASSDRRGSNQPQHF	TGTGCCAGCAGCGACCGTCGGGGAAGCAATCAGCCCCAGCATTTT
many	TRBV6-5	NA	TRBJ1-5	CASSYSWGGQPQHF	TGTGCCAGCAGTTACTCGTGGGGGGGCCAGCCCCAGCATTTT
many	TRBV19	NA	TRBJ1-1	CASSSLSGSGTEAFF	TGTGCCAGTAGCTCTCTTTCGGGGAGCGGCACTGAAGCTTTCTTT
many	TRBV5-1	TRBD1	TRBJ2-1	CASSTPDRGLYNEQFF	TGCGCCAGCAGCACCCCGGACAGGGGTCTGTACAATGAGCAGTTCTTC
many	TRBV28	TRBD1	TRBJ2-1	CASSSSGTGGNNEQFF	TGTGCCAGCAGTTCATCCGGGACAGGGGGTAACAATGAGCAGTTCTTC
many	TRBV13	NA	TRBJ2-1	CASSLMRDPPHEQFF	TGTGCCAGCAGCTTAATGAGGGACCCGCCCCATGAGCAGTTCTTC
many	TRBV29-1	TRBD2	TRBJ2-1	CSVLAGTYNEQFF	TGCAGCGTCCTAGCGGGAACCTACAATGAGCAGTTCTTC
many	TRBV20-1	NA	TRBJ1-1	CSARAGGENTEAFF	TGCAGTGCTAGAGCCGGGGGGGAGAACACTGAAGCTTTCTTT
many	TRBV10-2	TRBD1	TRBJ1-6	CASSGGQIISSYNSPLHF	TGCGCCAGCAGTGGGGGACAGATCATTAGCTCCTATAATTCACCCCTCCACTTT
few	TRBV5-5	TRBD1	TRBJ1-2	CASSVGTGGRFYGYTF	TGTGCCAGCAGCGTGGGTACAGGGGGCCGCTTCTATGGCTACACCTTC
many	TRBV7-3	TRBD2	TRBJ2-3	CASSFAGGVDTQYF	TGTGCCAGCAGCTTCGCGGGGGGCGTAGATACGCAGTATTTT
many	TRBV7-3	TRBD2	TRBJ2-1	CASSWLAGGRNEQFF	TGTGCCAGCAGCTGGTTAGCGGGGGGCCGCAATGAGCAGTTCTTC
many	TRBV24-1	NA	TRBJ2-2	CATSLDGELFF	TGTGCCACCAGTTTGGACGGGGAGCTGTTTTTT
many	TRBV5-1	TRBD1	TRBJ2-7	CASSSFRDRTDYEQYF	TGCGCCAGCAGCTCGTTTCGGGACAGGACAGACTACGAGCAGTACTTC
many	TRBV4-1	NA	TRBJ1-2	CASSQVGSSNYGYTF	TGCGCCAGCAGCCAAGTCGGCAGCTCTAACTATGGCTACACCTTC
many	TRBV24-1	NA	TRBJ2-3	CATSSRQTDTQYF	TGTGCCACCAGTTCGCGCCAGACAGATACGCAGTATTTT
many	TRBV12-3/TRBV12-4	TRBD2	TRBJ2-5	CASSPASGGAGPETQYF	TGTGCCAGCAGCCCCGCTAGCGGGGGGGCTGGTCCTGAGACCCAGTACTTC
many	TRBV13	NA	TRBJ1-5	CASSYSNQPQHF	TGTGCCAGCAGCTATAGCAATCAGCCCCAGCATTTT
many	TRBV4-1	TRBD2	TRBJ2-1	CASSQELAGEQFF	TGCGCCAGCAGCCAAGAGCTAGCGGGTGAGCAGTTCTTC
many	TRBV7-8	NA	TRBJ2-1	CASSLGLRDGYNEQFF	TGTGCCAGCAGCTTAGGACTTAGGGACGGATACAATGAGCAGTTCTTC
many	TRBV11-2	TRBD1	TRBJ1-6	CASSSQTGPGSPLHF	TGTGCCAGCAGCTCCCAGACAGGGCCGGGATCACCCCTCCACTTT
many	TRBV20-1	NA	TRBJ2-3	CSARDPYVADTQYF	TGCAGTGCTAGAGATCCTTACGTAGCAGATACGCAGTATTTT
many	TRBV2	TRBD2	TRBJ2-7	CASSGNPWEGRYEQYF	TGTGCCAGCAGTGGTAACCCGTGGGAGGGCCGCTACGAGCAGTACTTC
NA	TRBV30	NA	TRBJ1-1	CAWRVGNTEAFF	TGTGCCTGGAGGGTGGGGAACACTGAAGCTTTCTTT
many	TRBV7-9	NA	TRBJ2-5	CASSLNGIGYQETQYF	TGTGCCAGCAGCTTAAACGGTATCGGGTACCAAGAGACCCAGTACTTC
few	TRBV7-9	NA	TRBJ1-5	CASSLQGLGQPQHF	TGTGCCAGCAGCTTACAGGGTCTGGGTCAGCCCCAGCATTTT
many	TRBV27	TRBD1	TRBJ2-6	CASSWGQQAYSGANVLTF	TGTGCCAGCAGTTGGGGACAGCAGGCCTACTCTGGGGCCAACGTCCTGACTTTC
NA	TRBV7-6	NA	TRBJ2-3	CASRPDWADTQYF	TGTGCCAGCAGACCGGACTGGGCAGATACGCAGTATTTT
many	TRBV5-1	NA	TRBJ1-6	CASSSGHLGSPLHF	TGCGCCAGCAGCTCGGGACACCTCGGTTCACCCCTCCACTTT
many	TRBV5-1	TRBD2	TRBJ2-3	CASSTGLAGSTDTQYF	TGCGCCAGCAGCACCGGACTAGCGGGGAGCACAGATACGCAGTATTTT
many	TRBV20-1	TRBD1	TRBJ2-5	CSARTGTGSETQYF	TGCAGTGCCCGAACCGGGACAGGGTCAGAGACCCAGTACTTC
few	TRBV20-1	NA	TRBJ2-1	CSARVYTEEQFF	TGCAGTGCAAGGGTTTACACGGAGGAGCAGTTCTTC
NA	TRBV3-1	TRBD2	TRBJ2-5	CASTQDQGLADQETQYF	TGTGCCAGCACCCAAGATCAAGGACTAGCGGACCAAGAGACCCAGTACTTC
NA	TRBV6-2/TRBV6-3	NA	TRBJ1-1	CASSYLGGTEAFF	TGTGCCAGCAGTTACCTAGGGGGGACTGAAGCTTTCTTT
NA	TRBV6-1	NA	TRBJ2-7	CASSPPGLAEEQNF	TGTGCCAGCAGCCCGCCGGGACTGGCGGAGGAGCAGAACTTC
many	TRBV7-9	NA	TRBJ2-1	CASSLRGASSYNEQFF	TGTGCCAGCAGCTTGAGGGGGGCCTCCTCCTACAATGAGCAGTTCTTC
many	TRBV20-1	TRBD2	TRBJ2-1	CSARVAGATYNEQFF	TGCAGTGCTAGAGTAGCGGGGGCTACCTACAATGAGCAGTTCTTC
many	TRBV6-1	TRBD1	TRBJ1-6	CASRGTGNSPLHF	TGTGCCAGCAGAGGGACAGGGAACTCACCCCTCCACTTT
many	TRBV11-2	NA	TRBJ2-3	CASSFSRTPRADTQYF	TGTGCCAGCAGCTTTTCCAGAACCCCCCGGGCAGATACGCAGTATTTT